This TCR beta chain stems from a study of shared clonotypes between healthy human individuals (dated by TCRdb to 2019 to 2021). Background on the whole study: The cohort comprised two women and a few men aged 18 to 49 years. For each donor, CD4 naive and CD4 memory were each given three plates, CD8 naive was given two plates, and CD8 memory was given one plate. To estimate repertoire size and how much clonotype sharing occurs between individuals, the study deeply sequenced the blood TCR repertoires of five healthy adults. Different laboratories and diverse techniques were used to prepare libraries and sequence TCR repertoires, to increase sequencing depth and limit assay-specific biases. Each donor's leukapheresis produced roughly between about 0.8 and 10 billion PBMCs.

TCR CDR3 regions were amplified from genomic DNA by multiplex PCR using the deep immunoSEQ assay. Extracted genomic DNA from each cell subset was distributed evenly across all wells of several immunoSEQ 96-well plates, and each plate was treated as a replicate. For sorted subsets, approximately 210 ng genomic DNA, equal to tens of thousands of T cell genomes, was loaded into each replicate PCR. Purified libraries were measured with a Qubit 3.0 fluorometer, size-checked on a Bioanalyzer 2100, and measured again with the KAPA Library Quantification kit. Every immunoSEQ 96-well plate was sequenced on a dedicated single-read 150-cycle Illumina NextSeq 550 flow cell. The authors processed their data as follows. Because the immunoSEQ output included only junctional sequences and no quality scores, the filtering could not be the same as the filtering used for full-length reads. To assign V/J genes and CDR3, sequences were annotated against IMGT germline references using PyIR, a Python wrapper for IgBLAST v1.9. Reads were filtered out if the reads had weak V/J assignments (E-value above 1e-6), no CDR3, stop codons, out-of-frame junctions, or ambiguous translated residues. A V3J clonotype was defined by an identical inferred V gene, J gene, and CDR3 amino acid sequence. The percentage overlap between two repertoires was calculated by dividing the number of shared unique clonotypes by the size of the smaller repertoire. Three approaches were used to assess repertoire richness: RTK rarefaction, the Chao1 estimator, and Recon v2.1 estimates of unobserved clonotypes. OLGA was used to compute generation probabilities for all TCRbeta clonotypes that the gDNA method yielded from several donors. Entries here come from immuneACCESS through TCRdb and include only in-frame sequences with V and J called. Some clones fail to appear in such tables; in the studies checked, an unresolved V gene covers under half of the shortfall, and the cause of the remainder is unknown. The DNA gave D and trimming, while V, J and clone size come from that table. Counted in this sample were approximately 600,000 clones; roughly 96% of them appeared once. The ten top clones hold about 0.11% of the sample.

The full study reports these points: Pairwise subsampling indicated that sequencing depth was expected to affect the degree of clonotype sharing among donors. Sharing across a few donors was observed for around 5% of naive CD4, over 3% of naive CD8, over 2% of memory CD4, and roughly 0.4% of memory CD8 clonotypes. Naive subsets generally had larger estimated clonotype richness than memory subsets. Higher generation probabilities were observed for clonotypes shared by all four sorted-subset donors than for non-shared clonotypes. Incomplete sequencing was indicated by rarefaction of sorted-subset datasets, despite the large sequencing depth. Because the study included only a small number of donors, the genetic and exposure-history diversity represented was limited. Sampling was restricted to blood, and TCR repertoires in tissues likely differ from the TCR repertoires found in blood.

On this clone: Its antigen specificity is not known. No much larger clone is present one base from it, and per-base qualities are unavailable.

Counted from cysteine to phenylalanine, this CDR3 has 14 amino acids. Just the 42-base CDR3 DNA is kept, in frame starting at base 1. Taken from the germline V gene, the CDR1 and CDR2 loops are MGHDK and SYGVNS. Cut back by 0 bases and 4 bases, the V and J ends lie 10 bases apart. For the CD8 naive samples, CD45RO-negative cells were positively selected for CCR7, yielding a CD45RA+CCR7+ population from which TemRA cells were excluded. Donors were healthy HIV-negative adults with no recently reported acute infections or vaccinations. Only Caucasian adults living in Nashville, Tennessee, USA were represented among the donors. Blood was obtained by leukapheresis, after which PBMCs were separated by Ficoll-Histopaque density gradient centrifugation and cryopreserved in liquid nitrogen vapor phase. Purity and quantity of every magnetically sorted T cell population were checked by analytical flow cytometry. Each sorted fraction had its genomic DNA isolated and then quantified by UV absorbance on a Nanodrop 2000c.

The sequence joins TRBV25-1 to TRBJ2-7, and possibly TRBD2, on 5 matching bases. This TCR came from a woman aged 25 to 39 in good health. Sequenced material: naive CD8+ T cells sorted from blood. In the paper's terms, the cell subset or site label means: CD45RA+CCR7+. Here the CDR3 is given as CASSEYGGQYEQYF. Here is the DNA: TGTGCCAGCAGTGAATATGGCGGGCAATACGAGCAGTACTTC.